This T cell receptor beta chain derives from a study of T cell clonotyping in hematopoietic cell transplantation. Produced via immunoSEQ multiplex PCR; TCRdb's table is partial and in-frame only. This sample has roughly 49,000 clones, with about nine tenths found just once. Time point indicated: recipient sample about 28 days before transplant, after cytoreduction. This specimen was peripheral blood mononuclear cells, taken before stem cell transplant. The receptor's source is a man aged 55 to 70 with biphenotypic leukemia. Some clones in this sample may be carry-over from other donors' samples.

CDR3 in DNA: TGTGCCAGCAGTCCCTACGGGGAGGTTCGTTACGAGCAGTACTTC. It yields the protein CASSPYGEVRYEQYF. The chain uses TRBV28 and TRBJ2-7; tentative D call: TRBD2 (6 bases). This CDR3 has 15 amino acids. CDR1 MDHEN and CDR2 SYDVKM come from the germline V gene. V lost 5 bases, J lost 4 bases, and 18 bases lay in between.